This T cell receptor (beta chain) was sequenced for a study of TIL therapy for anti-PD-1-resistant metastatic lung cancer. Per germline, CDR1 SGHAT and CDR2 FQNNGV. V shed 4 bases and J shed 3 bases, with 13 bases lying between them. This CDR3 is built from 14 residues. Sequencing used immunoSEQ v3. Assay used: immunoSEQ multiplex PCR; TCRdb lists only in-frame clones, some missing. The sample carries tens of thousands of clones, 80% to 90% recorded once. Time point given: pre-treatment sample, taken before nivolumab and TIL therapy. The chain has TRBV11-2 and TRBJ2-7, with no clear D. The sequence was obtained from a person between 25 and 80 years old with non-small cell lung cancer. Sequences were derived from blood, sampled at baseline. CDR3 sequence: CASSSGFSNYEQYF. The CDR3 DNA follows: TGTGCCAGCAGCTCCGGTTTCAGCAACTACGAGCAGTACTTC. The variable domain in full, completed from reference TRBV11-2 and TRBJ2-7, reads EAGVAQSPRYKIIEKRQSVAFWCNPISGHATLYWYQQILGQGPKLLIQFQNNGVVDDSQLPKDRFSAERLKGVDSTLKIQPAKLEDSAVYLCASSSGFSNYEQYFGPGTRLTVT.